A single TCR beta chain is shown here with its context. This sample is part of a study of CD8+CD57+ T cells in acquired aplastic anemia. Study in general: DNA per sorted CD4+ or CD8+ sample ranged about 0.17 to 27.4 ug, averaging roughly 3.2 ug. Among healthy donors, CD4+ cells averaged approximately 10 million reads.

The template for TCR beta VDJ and CDR3 sequence profiling was genomic DNA. TCRdb recomputed calls from the reads with MiXCR, one row per CDR3 protein. The repertoire holds approximately 160,000 distinct CDR3 sequences, 35% to 55% seen once, with 1.1% in the top ten. The sequenced material came from sorted CD4+, CD8+, or CD8+CD57+ T cells (not recorded which) from PBMCs. This receptor was obtained from a human donor in good health.

CDR3 bases: TGTGCCAGCAGTTACTCGTCGTTGAGCAGTGGCTATGGCTACACCTTC. Protein: CASSYSSLSSGYGYTF. The chain uses TRBV6-5 and TRBJ1-2; D remains ambiguous. CDR1 and CDR2 (germline): MNHEY, SVGAGI. With 0 bases removed from V and 4 bases from J, the gap between germline ends came to 15 bases. This CDR3 is 16 amino acids long.